Each of the 25 T cell receptor beta chains below was sequenced from the same sample in a study of blood T cell repertoires in COVID-19. Measured with immunoSEQ multiplex PCR; TCRdb has only the in-frame clones, and not every one. The sample lists approximately 280,000 clones, more than 80% seen once, with 6.5% to 8% in the top ten. Sequencing was performed on peripheral blood. These receptors were obtained from a woman in her twenties or thirties with COVID-19, enrolled during active disease.

The chain employs TRBV13 and TRBJ2-3; the match to TRBD2 covers 14 bases. Per germline, CDR1 PRHDT and CDR2 FYEKMQ (reference sequence). This CDR3 is 16 amino acids long. Losses at the gene ends were 4 bases for V and 2 bases for J; bases not matched to a gene: 2. CDR3 residues: CASSSTSGRATDTQYF. The CDR3 DNA is TGTGCCAGCAGCTCGACTAGCGGGAGGGCCACAGATACGCAGTATTTT.

The V call is TRBV25-1, the J call TRBJ2-3; 10 nucleotides align to TRBD2. Germline V CDR1 and CDR2: MGHDK, SYGVNS. J was trimmed by 4 bases and V by 3 bases; bases with no gene match: 7. The CDR3 consists of 16 residues. The CDR3 loop reads CASSDASGSISDTQYF. The CDR3 DNA reads TGTGCCAGCAGTGACGCTAGCGGGAGTATATCAGATACGCAGTATTTT.

The chain links TRBV19 to TRBJ1-2; D is unclear. The V end was cut by 9 bases, the J end by 1 base, with 15 bases between. The CDR3 has 14 amino acids. CDR1 and CDR2 from the germline V gene are LNHDA and SQIVND (reference sequence). CDR3 residues: CASAALKDNYGYTF. CDR3 sequence (DNA): TGTGCCAGCGCGGCTTTGAAGGATAACTATGGCTACACCTTC. Using reference TRBV19 and TRBJ1-2 for the parts outside the CDR3, the full variable domain is DGGITQSPKYLFRKEGQNVTLSCEQNLNHDAMYWYRQDPGQGLRLIYYSQIVNDFQKGDIAEGYSVSREKKESFPLTVTSAQKNPTAFYLCASAALKDNYGYTFGSGTRLTVV.

The chain links TRBV9 to TRBJ1-6; D unresolved. There are 18 residues in the CDR3. Germline assignment: CDR1 SGDLS and CDR2 YYNGEE. Trimming pared 5 bases from V and 8 bases from J, leaving 26 bases between. The CDR3, as DNA: TGTGCCAGCAGTGTGGAGGCGGGATTCCCTTTCGTCGATTCACCCCTCCACTTT. This encodes CASSVEAGFPFVDSPLHF.

The chain links TRBV9 to TRBJ1-1, with a possible D match to TRBD1 (6 bases). The V end was cut by 3 bases, the J end by 1 base, with 13 bases between. Germline V CDR1 and CDR2: SGDLS, YYNGEE. This CDR3 has 15 residues. The CDR3 spells CASSAATGSNTEAFF. The CDR3 bases are TGTGCCAGCAGCGCGGCGACAGGTTCGAACACTGAAGCTTTCTTT.

This clone has a single count. V gene TRBV27 combines with J gene TRBJ1-2; D is uncertain. CDR3 length equals 13 residues. With 6 bases removed from V and 1 base from J, the gap between germline ends came to 9 bases. Germline loops: CDR1 MNHEY, CDR2 SMNVEV (reference sequence). The CDR3 spells CASSRSGNYGYTF. Here the CDR3 DNA reads TGTGCCAGCAGCCGAAGCGGTAACTATGGCTACACCTTC.

V is TRBV13 and J is TRBJ2-7, with D possibly being TRBD1 (5 bases). Germline CDR1 is PRHDT and CDR2 is FYEKMQ (reference sequence). This CDR3 is built from 13 residues. With 0 bases removed from V and 7 bases from J, the gap between germline ends came to 10 bases. The DNA for the CDR3 is TGTGCCAGCAGCTTAGGACGGACACCAGAGCAGTACTTC. Translated, it gives CASSLGRTPEQYF.

The V gene is TRBV7-2, the J gene TRBJ1-3; D might be TRBD1 (5 bases). V was trimmed by 2 bases and J by 2 bases, leaving 7 bases between them. The germline V gene has CDR1 SGHTA and CDR2 FQGNSA. This CDR3 is 14 amino acids long. This CDR3 is CASSLQGTGNTIYF. Here the CDR3 DNA reads TGTGCCAGCAGCTTACAGGGAACTGGAAACACCATATATTTT.

In this sample, this clone turned up once. CDR3 region: CASSESGLPLSYEQYF. The CDR3 DNA is TGCGCCAGCAGTGAGTCGGGGCTGCCCCTGTCCTACGAGCAGTACTTC. The gene calls are TRBV10-2 and TRBJ2-7, with TRBD1 as a possible D gene (5 bases). Germline loops: CDR1 WSHSY, CDR2 SAAADI. This CDR3 is 16 amino acids long. V was trimmed by 0 bases and J by 1 base, leaving 13 bases between them.

This sequence joins TRBV9 and TRBJ2-5; maybe TRBD2 (6 bases). Trimming pared 0 bases from V and 2 bases from J, leaving 14 bases between. The CDR3 is 16 residues long. Germline values: CDR1 SGDLS, CDR2 YYNGEE. The CDR3 DNA reads as TGTGCCAGCAGCGTAGGGCTAGCGCAATCGCAAGAGACCCAGTACTTC. It is translated as CASSVGLAQSQETQYF. Based on the CDR3 plus reference TRBV9 and TRBJ2-5, the full variable domain is DSGVTQTPKHLITATGQRVTLRCSPRSGDLSVYWYQQSLDQGLQFLIQYYNGEERAKGNILERFSAQQFPDLHSELNLSSLELGDSALYFCASSVGLAQSQETQYFGPGTRLLVL.

The table lists this clone with a few counts. The V and J genes are TRBV2 and TRBJ1-1; D might be TRBD1 (5 bases). V shed 7 bases and J shed 6 bases, with 18 bases lying between them. The CDR3 loop spans 14 amino acids. CDR1 SNHLY and CDR2 FYNNEI come from the germline V gene. CDR3 in DNA: TGTGCCAGCAAGTTCGGGACGACTAGCGCTGAAGCTTTCTTT. This codes for CASKFGTTSAEAFF.

CDR3 coding DNA: TGTGCCAGCAGCCAAGAGAGGAACACCGGGGAGCTGTTTTTT. Protein sequence: CASSQERNTGELFF. V usage is TRBV3-1 (or the pseudogene TRBV3-2) and J usage is TRBJ2-2; no clear D gene. This CDR3 is 14 amino acids long. Trimming removed 0 bases at V and 1 base at J, with 3 bases between. Germline CDR1 reads LGHDT; CDR2 reads YNNKEL (reference sequence).

The rearrangement uses TRBV28 and TRBJ2-3, with 11 positions matching TRBD1. CDR1 MDHEN and CDR2 SYDVKM come from the germline V gene. The CDR3 has 17 amino acids. The V and J ends lost 3 bases and 2 bases, in that order; junction bases with no gene match: 7. CDR3 sequence reads: CASSFKPGQGDTDTQYF. DNA of the CDR3: TGTGCCAGCAGTTTTAAACCGGGACAGGGGGACACAGATACGCAGTATTTT.

This chain uses TRBV6-5 with TRBJ2-2; weak D call: TRBD1 (6 bases). V lost 2 bases, J lost 5 bases, and 15 bases lay in between. The CDR3 consists of 16 residues. The germline gives CDR1 MNHEY, CDR2 SVGAGI. CDR3: CASSYTTGPQTGELFF. In DNA form, the CDR3 reads TGTGCCAGCAGTTACACAACAGGGCCCCAAACCGGGGAGCTGTTTTTT.

The rearrangement links TRBV6-2 or TRBV6-3 to TRBJ2-7, with TRBD1 matching over 9 bases. Trimming cost V 0 bases and J 3 bases; bases outside gene matches: 6. The CDR3 is made up of 16 amino acids. In germline, CDR1 is MNHEY, CDR2 SVGEGT. The CDR3 is CASSYSKVTGGYEQYF. CDR3 sequence (DNA): TGTGCCAGCAGTTACTCGAAGGTGACAGGGGGCTACGAGCAGTACTTC.

This rearrangement joins TRBV11-2 to TRBJ1-6; D gene ambiguous. Germline-derived CDR1 and CDR2 are SGHAT and FQNNGV. Trimming pared 3 bases from V and 10 bases from J, leaving 7 bases between. This CDR3 region has 12 residues. CDR3 in DNA: TGTGCCAGCAGCTTCCAGACATCACCCCTCCACTTT. It encodes CASSFQTSPLHF.

The chain carries TRBV28 and TRBJ2-2, with D uncertain. CDR1 is MDHEN and CDR2 is SYDVKM in the germline V gene. The CDR3 runs to 15 residues. Trimming left V 6 bases short and J 0 bases short, with 11 bases between. CDR3 nucleotide sequence: TGTGCCAGCAGCTACGTCGACACGAACACCGGGGAGCTGTTTTTT. It translates to CASSYVDTNTGELFF.

V and J are TRBV11-3 and TRBJ2-7, with 7 bases identical to TRBD2. The V and J ends lost 5 bases and 4 bases, in that order; junction bases with no gene match: 14. This CDR3 comprises 16 residues. Germline CDR1 and CDR2: SGHNT and YENEEA. The CDR3 region is CASSPMWEGRAYEQYF. The CDR3, as DNA: TGTGCCAGCAGCCCCATGTGGGAGGGGAGGGCGTACGAGCAGTACTTC. Full variable domain (remainder filled in from reference TRBV11-3 and TRBJ2-7): EAGVVQSPRYKIIEKKQPVAFWCNPISGHNTLYWYLQNLGQGPELLIRYENEEAVDDSQLPKDRFSAERLKGVDSTLKIQPAELGDSAVYLCASSPMWEGRAYEQYFGPGTRLTVT.

This clone was seen only once. The chain couples TRBV15 to TRBJ2-1; no reliable D call. Trimming pared 0 bases from V and 9 bases from J, leaving 9 bases between. The CDR3 length is 13 residues. Per the germline V gene, CDR1 is LNHNV and CDR2 is YYDKDF (reference sequence). The CDR3 nucleotides read TGTGCCACCAGCAGAGATCCCGAGCGTGAGCAGTTCTTC. Its translation is CATSRDPEREQFF. The variable domain in full, completed from reference TRBV15 and TRBJ2-1, reads DAMVIQNPRYQVTQFGKPVTLSCSQTLNHNVMYWYQQKSSQAPKLLFHYYDKDFNNEADTPDNFQSRRPNTSFCFLDIRSPGLGDTAMYLCATSRDPEREQFFGPGTRLTVL.

V usage is TRBV6-5 and J usage is TRBJ2-7; 13 bases fit TRBD2. The germline gives CDR1 MNHEY, CDR2 SVGAGI. This CDR3 is built from 15 residues. V shed 6 bases and J 2 bases; nucleotides not matched to a gene: 4. The CDR3 nucleotides are TGTGCCAGCAGCCGGACTAGCGGGGGACCCTACGAGCAGTACTTC. Translation: CASSRTSGGPYEQYF.

This chain connects TRBV19 to TRBJ1-2; 9 bases map to TRBD1. CDR1 is LNHDA, CDR2 SQIVND, per germline (reference sequence). The CDR3 runs 14 residues. V lost 7 bases to trimming and J lost 8 bases; unmatched junction nucleotides: 11. The CDR3 region has the DNA TGTGCCAGTAATCCTCAGGACAGGGGATACGGCTACACCTTC. The encoded protein is CASNPQDRGYGYTF.

The J gene is TRBJ1-1, the V gene TRBV18; D unclear. This CDR3 is built from 14 residues. The V end lost 6 bases, the J end lost 2 bases, and 13 bases lay between the germline ends. Looked up from germline, CDR1 is KGHSH and CDR2 is LQKENI. CDR3 loop: CASSPGYINTEAFF. The CDR3 DNA reads as TGTGCCAGCTCCCCCGGGTACATAAACACTGAAGCTTTCTTT.

This chain joins TRBV27 and TRBJ2-2; 8 nucleotides agree with TRBD1. Germline assignment: CDR1 MNHEY and CDR2 SMNVEV (reference sequence). The junction had 4 bases not matched to a gene; V was cut back by 8 bases and J by 5 bases. This CDR3 is 13 amino acids long. CDR3 sequence reads: CASQDRVTGELFF. The CDR3, as DNA: TGTGCCAGCCAGGACAGGGTAACCGGGGAGCTGTTTTTT.

This clone has just one count. This rearrangement joins TRBV28 to TRBJ2-3, with 9 positions matching TRBD2. With V trimmed by 6 bases and J by 9 bases, 16 bases remained unmatched. The length of the CDR3 is 16 residues. Germline CDR1 is MDHEN and CDR2 is SYDVKM. Here the CDR3 reads CASSAPFIAGADTQYF. The CDR3 DNA is TGTGCCAGCAGCGCCCCGTTTATAGCGGGAGCGGACACGCAGTATTTT. Full variable domain (missing parts from reference TRBV28 and TRBJ2-3): DVKVTQSSRYLVKRTGEKVFLECVQDMDHENMFWYRQDPGLGLRLIYFSYDVKMKEKGDIPEGYSVSREKKERFSLILESASTNQTSMYLCASSAPFIAGADTQYFGPGTRLTVL.

V usage is TRBV5-1 and J usage is TRBJ2-7; TRBD2 matches 11 bases. Losses at the gene ends were 7 bases for V and 3 bases for J; bases not matched to a gene: 6. This CDR3 is 14 amino acids long. Germline lookup yields CDR1 SGHRS and CDR2 YFSETQ. Here the CDR3 reads CASSAGTSGYEQYF. DNA for the CDR3: TGCGCCAGCTCGGCCGGGACTAGCGGCTACGAGCAGTACTTC.